This TCR beta chain was obtained from a study of T cell changes during pregnancy in multiple sclerosis. Per the germline V gene, CDR1 is SGDLS and CDR2 is YYNGEE. The V gene lost 2 bases and the J gene lost 8 bases, with 10 bases spanning the gap. The length of the CDR3 is 12 residues. Repertoires were generated with immunoSEQ multiplex PCR, while TCRdb's copy carries only in-frame clones and drops some. The data contain 40,000 to 60,000 clones, approximately 95% of them singletons. The specimen was CD4+ T cells from peripheral blood mononuclear cells, collected in the first trimester of pregnancy. The chain employs TRBV9 and TRBJ1-2; no clear D. This clonotype was sampled from a female donor with multiple sclerosis, enrolled in a pregnancy study. As DNA, the CDR3 is TGTGCCAGCAGCGTCAATGCGGGGGGCTACACCTTC. Translation: CASSVNAGGYTF.